The 25 T cell receptor beta chains reported below all come from one sample, sequenced in a study of tumor-infiltrating lymphocytes in primary liver carcinoma. Researchers generated TCR beta cDNA from approximately 450 ng of total RNA, relying on a constant-region primer. Libraries covering TCR beta were generated through three nested multiplex PCR rounds (using a slightly modified ARM-PCR). TRBV1-TRBV30 forward primers and a C-beta reverse primer were used in the first two PCR rounds, which each ran for nine to ten cycles. TCRdb independently ran MiXCR on the multiplex PCR reads; one entry per CDR3 protein. This table has under 110,000 distinct CDR3 sequences, about 67% appearing once. Extraction of RNA together with DNA used roughly 19-31 mg of unsorted bulk tissue. Sequenced: liver tumor tissue from sampling region 2. Subset defined: tumor region T2, inferior pole. These TCRs come from a woman in her sixties or seventies with primary liver carcinoma and hepatitis B virus infection.

On this clonotype itself: Since a much larger clone is just one base distant, this may be a read error. The V and J genes are TRBV28 and TRBJ2-5; 8 bases match TRBD2. The CDR3 is made up of 15 amino acids. The germline V gene encodes CDR1 MDHEN and CDR2 SYDVKM. DNA of the CDR3: TGTGCCAACAGTATTAGCGGGAAATGGCGGGAGACCCAGTACTTC. Translated, it gives CANSISGKWRETQYF.

Of note for this clonotype: The junction differs from germline at one of its ends, possibly a read error. The chain recombines TRBV10-3 with TRBJ2-7, with 9 bases fitting TRBD1. This CDR3 contains 15 residues. Germline V CDR1 and CDR2: ENHRY, SYGVKD. DNA of the CDR3: TGTGCCATTAACCCTGTGGGGACAGGGAACTACGAACAGTACTTC. Translating it yields CAINPVGTGNYEQYF.

In this sample, this clonotype turned up many times. V usage is TRBV5-1 and J usage is TRBJ1-4; D gene uncertain. Germline V gives CDR1 SGHRS, CDR2 YFSETQ. CDR3 length: 16 amino acids. V was trimmed by 4 bases and J by 1 base, leaving 14 bases between them. CDR3 sequence reads: CASSLGAMGTNEKLFF. The CDR3 DNA follows: TGCGCCAGCAGCCTCGGTGCGATGGGAACTAATGAAAAACTGTTTTTT.

In the case of this clonotype: The final CDR3 position lacks the conserved phenylalanine or tryptophan, pointing to a likely read error. Because the CDR3's place on the DNA is in doubt, the DNA is left out and the CDR3 is given as listed by TCRdb. The CDR3 sequence: CASTHRTGFGNQPHHC. The chain employs TRBV21-1 and TRBJ1-5; the listed D gene, TRBD1, was not tested against the DNA. TRBV21-1 is a documented pseudogene. The CDR3 contains 16 residues when both ends are counted.

There are many counts of this clonotype. The chain recombines TRBV28 with TRBJ2-7; D remains ambiguous. V was pared by 4 bases and J by 0 bases, with 16 bases between. The CDR3 has 16 residues. CDR1 is MDHEN and CDR2 is SYDVKM in the germline V gene. CDR3 sequence: CASSSHLTLLSYEQYF. In DNA, the CDR3 is TGTGCCAGCAGTTCCCACCTCACTCTACTCTCCTACGAGCAGTACTTC.

Worth noting for this clonotype: Here the CDR3 omits its conserved ending phenylalanine or tryptophan, so a read error is the likely source. The DNA is left out, because the CDR3 cannot be placed on it with certainty; the CDR3 is given as TCRdb lists it. The genes are TRBV6-5 and TRBJ2-6; the table's D call, TRBD2, has no DNA check behind it. The CDR3 totals 15 residues, both ends included. Looked up from germline, CDR1 is MNHEY and CDR2 is SVGAGI. This CDR3 is CASSLGGSGANVLIL.

A remark on this clonotype: One junction end disagrees with the germline gene, perhaps due to a read error. V and J are TRBV7-8 and TRBJ2-7; TRBD2 is a possible D gene (6 bases). Germline values: CDR1 SGHVS, CDR2 FQNEAQ. The CDR3 is made up of 12 amino acids. The CDR3 DNA is TGTGTCAGCAGCTTAGGAGGGAACGAGCGGTACTTC. It yields the protein CVSSLGGNERYF.

V usage is TRBV25-1 and J usage is TRBJ2-4, with 9 positions matching TRBD1. V was pared by 3 bases and J by 6 bases, with 6 bases of the junction left unmatched. CDR3 size: 15 residues. CDR1 MGHDK and CDR2 SYGVNS come from the germline V gene. Written as DNA, the CDR3 is TGTGCCAGCAGTGACTGGGACAGGGCGGCAAACATTCAGTACTTC. It is translated as CASSDWDRAANIQYF.

This chain connects TRBV5-1 to TRBJ2-3; 7 bases align to TRBD2. The CDR3 consists of 15 residues. Germline CDR1 and CDR2: SGHRS and YFSETQ. J lost 5 bases, V lost 5 bases, and 11 bases had no gene match. CDR3 sequence reads: CASRLSGTTGDTQYF. CDR3 nucleotide sequence: TGCGCCAGCAGATTGTCCGGGACTACTGGAGATACGCAGTATTTT.

This clonotype was counted many times. The rearrangement uses TRBV6-5 and TRBJ2-2; D unclear. The CDR3 sequence is 13 residues long. Trimming shortened V by 2 bases and J by 4 bases, and 5 bases separated the two germline ends. Germline values: CDR1 MNHEY, CDR2 SVGAGI. CDR3 sequence reads: CASSYDPTGELFF. In nucleotides, the CDR3 is TGTGCCAGCAGTTACGACCCCACCGGGGAGCTGTTTTTT.

A remark on this clonotype: This is likely a read error, given that the CDR3 carries no conserved phenylalanine or tryptophan at its end. The chain recombines TRBV5-8 with TRBJ2-1; 7 bases map to TRBD1. CDR1 SGHTS and CDR2 YDEGEE come from the germline V gene. The CDR3 has 15 residues. The CDR3 DNA follows: TGTTCCAGCAGCCCCCGGACAGGAAGAAACAATGAGCAGTTCGTC. It encodes CSSSPRTGRNNEQFV.

This clonotype is a singleton in its sample. Mismatch with germline at one junction end may stem from a read error. This chain connects TRBV28 to TRBJ2-3, with TRBD1 identical over 9 bases. The CDR3 runs to 15 residues. Germline assignment: CDR1 MDHEN and CDR2 SYDVKM. The CDR3: CASASWDRVTNTQYF. In nucleotides, the CDR3 is TGTGCCAGCGCTTCCTGGGACAGGGTCACAAATACGCAGTATTTT.

On this clonotype: A read error may produce the germline difference seen at one junction end. The rearrangement joins TRBV5-1 to TRBJ2-2; TRBD2 aligns across 8 bases. CDR3 length: 15 residues. Per germline, CDR1 SGHRS and CDR2 YFSETQ. The CDR3 DNA follows: TGCGCCAGTAGCTTGGACGGGAGGGCCACCGGGGAGCTGTTTTTT. It encodes CASSLDGRATGELFF. The full variable domain, with the rest looked up from reference TRBV5-1 and TRBJ2-2, is KAGVTQTPRYLIKTRGQQVTLSCSPISGHRSVSWYQQTPGQGLQFLFEYFSETQRNKGNFPGRFSGRQFSNSRSEMNVSTLELGDSALYLCASSLDGRATGELFFGEGSRLTVL.

As concerns this clonotype: The junction departs from germline at one end; a sequencing error may be responsible. This chain connects TRBV11-2 to TRBJ2-1; D is undetermined. Germline-derived CDR1 and CDR2 are SGHAT and FQNNGV. The CDR3 totals 14 residues. Here the CDR3 reads CASSLWARTNEEFF. CDR3 DNA: TGTGCAAGCAGCTTGTGGGCTAGGACCAATGAGGAGTTCTTC.

About this clonotype: The junction does not match germline at one end; this may be a read error. This rearrangement joins TRBV11-2 to TRBJ2-2; D may be TRBD2 (5 bases). Germline V CDR1 and CDR2: SGHAT, FQNNGV. The CDR3 runs to 15 residues. CDR3 loop: CAGSPPQGPTGELSF. The CDR3 DNA sequence: TGTGCCGGCAGTCCTCCGCAAGGACCGACCGGGGAGCTGTCTTTT. The full variable domain, completed using reference TRBV11-2 and TRBJ2-2, is EAGVAQSPRYKIIEKRQSVAFWCNPISGHATLYWYQQILGQGPKLLIQFQNNGVVDDSQLPKDRFSAERLKGVDSTLKIQPAKLEDSAVYLCAGSPPQGPTGELSFGEGSRLTVL.

The chain is built from TRBV5-1 and TRBJ1-1; tentatively, D is TRBD1 (5 bases). The CDR3 sequence is 14 residues long. Germline V gene lookup returns CDR1 SGHRS and CDR2 YFSETQ. The V end was cut by 2 bases, the J end by 0 bases, with 8 bases between. The CDR3 sequence: CASSFQGLNTEAFF. CDR3 sequence (DNA): TGCGCCAGCAGCTTTCAGGGCTTGAACACTGAAGCTTTCTTT.

Of note for this clonotype: A much larger clone lies one base from this, so it may be a read error. This chain joins TRBV7-8 and TRBJ2-1; TRBD2 matches 8 bases. CDR1 is SGHVS and CDR2 is FQNEAQ in the germline V gene. The CDR3 has 19 amino acids. The CDR3 region is CTSRPGGGRVESSYNEQFF. As DNA, the CDR3 is TGTACCAGCAGACCCGGGGGGGGTCGCGTGGAAAGCTCCTACAATGAGCAGTTCTTC.

At least ten counts were recorded for this clonotype. This chain uses TRBV10-3 with TRBJ1-3; no reliable D call. V was cut by 2 bases and J by 4 bases, with 9 bases left in between. Germline V gives CDR1 ENHRY, CDR2 SYGVKD. There are 14 residues in the CDR3. Here the CDR3 DNA reads TGTGCCATCAGTGAGGAAGGAGCCGGAAACACCATATATTTT. Translating gives CAISEEGAGNTIYF.

A remark on this clonotype: Since no conserved phenylalanine or tryptophan closes the CDR3, a read error is the likely cause. The gene calls are TRBV4-2 and TRBJ2-3; D may be TRBD2 (7 bases). The V gene's germline CDR1 is LGHNA and CDR2 YNFKEQ. This CDR3 region has 16 residues. The CDR3, as DNA: TGTGCCGGCAGCCAAACCGGGGGGCGTGACGGAGATACGCAGTATTAT. Amino acids: CAGSQTGGRDGDTQYY.

Worth noting for this clonotype: Germline and junction disagree at one end, which may indicate a read error. The genes are TRBV4-1 and TRBJ2-7; D gene uncertain. Germline V gives CDR1 MGHRA, CDR2 YSYEKL. CDR3 size: 13 residues. The CDR3 DNA is TGCACCAGCAGCCGAGTTTCAGGCGACGAGCAGTACTTC. Translating it yields CTSSRVSGDEQYF.

This clonotype was seen only a few times. A much larger clone lies a single base off, so this may be a read error. The genes are TRBV12-3 or TRBV12-4 and TRBJ1-1; no clear D gene. The germline V and J ends were trimmed by 6 bases and 5 bases, with 22 bases remaining between them. The CDR3 loop spans 16 amino acids. The CDR3 DNA is TGTGCCAGCAGGTTCGGGATAGGCCTTGGGAAGACTGAAGCTTTCTTT. This translates into CASRFGIGLGKTEAFF.

To note about this clonotype: At one of its ends the junction is not consistent with the germline gene, which may arise from a read error. The chain links TRBV5-1 to TRBJ2-3, with 13 bases aligning to TRBD2. The germline gives CDR1 SGHRS, CDR2 YFSETQ. The CDR3 loop spans 19 amino acids. CDR3 DNA: TGCGCCACCAGCTTGGAAGGGGCGACTAGCGGGAGGTCCACAGATACGCAGTATTTT. Residues: CATSLEGATSGRSTDTQYF. Full variable domain (rest looked up from reference TRBV5-1 and TRBJ2-3): KAGVTQTPRYLIKTRGQQVTLSCSPISGHRSVSWYQQTPGQGLQFLFEYFSETQRNKGNFPGRFSGRQFSNSRSEMNVSTLELGDSALYLCATSLEGATSGRSTDTQYFGPGTRLTVL.

This chain joins TRBV11-2 and TRBJ2-1; 14 bases line up with TRBD2. Germline V gene data show CDR1 as SGHAT and CDR2 as FQNNGV. V gave up 8 bases and J gave up 8 bases; unmatched junction bases: 14. The CDR3 spans 17 residues. The chain's CDR3 is CASCRRLAGGPPDEQFF. The DNA of the CDR3 is TGTGCCAGCTGCAGGAGACTAGCGGGAGGGCCGCCGGATGAGCAGTTCTTC.

This clonotype came up once. The conserved phenylalanine or tryptophan is not found at the CDR3 terminus, so this likely reflects a read error. J is TRBJ2-1 and V is TRBV7-9; D gene uncertain. Germline V gene lookup returns CDR1 SEHNR and CDR2 FQNEAQ (reference sequence). Trimming shortened V by 8 bases and J by 2 bases, and 19 bases separated the two germline ends. The CDR3 has 16 residues. The chain's CDR3 is CASSGLSPVPYNEQFL. DNA for the CDR3: TGTGCCAGCTCCGGGTTGAGTCCAGTCCCCTACAATGAGCAGTTCTTA.

As regards this clonotype: A much larger clone lies a single base off, so this may be a read error. J is TRBJ2-7 and V is TRBV28; D not certain. The CDR3 contains 11 residues. Germline V lookup: CDR1 MDHEN, CDR2 SYDVKM. The V end was cut by 11 bases, the J end by 5 bases, with 13 bases between. The CDR3 loop is CACTRAHEQYF. CDR3 nucleotides: TGTGCCTGCACCCGAGCCCACGAGCAGTACTTC.